Following are 16 T cell receptor beta chains from one sample sequenced in a study of cytomegalovirus exposure and HLA in healthy donors. The PCR used 60 Vbeta and 13 Jbeta primers. TCRdb keeps only in-frame clones here, not all; method: immunoSEQ multiplex PCR. The sample consists of under 80,000 clones, more than 70% of them appearing once. Sequenced: PBMCs. These receptors all stem from a man aged 45-65 years in good health and CMV-seropositive.

This clone was observed a handful of times. This rearrangement joins TRBV6-5 to TRBJ1-1; D unclear. The CDR3 is made up of 11 amino acids. Per germline, CDR1 MNHEY and CDR2 SVGAGI. Trimming removed 2 bases from V and 6 bases from J, with 4 bases in between. In DNA form, the CDR3 reads TGTGCCAGCAGTTACCAGTCTGAAGCTTTCTTT. Amino acid sequence: CASSYQSEAFF.

The J gene is TRBJ2-5, the V gene TRBV19, with TRBD2 as a possible D gene (5 bases). CDR3 length: 15 residues. Trimming took off 5 bases at V and 0 bases at J, with 13 bases between the two ends. Germline CDR1 LNHDA, CDR2 SQIVND (reference sequence). This CDR3 is CASSSTDWNQETQYF. The CDR3 DNA sequence: TGTGCCAGTAGTTCAACGGACTGGAACCAAGAGACCCAGTACTTC.

The gene calls are TRBV6-6 and TRBJ2-3; possible D gene TRBD2, 6 bases. V lost 6 bases and J 6 bases, leaving 16 bases between the germline ends. CDR3 length: 14 amino acids. From germline, CDR1 is MNHNY and CDR2 SVGAGI (reference sequence). In nucleotides, the CDR3 is TGTGCCAGCAGCCCGGGACTCCAGGTTGATACGCAGTATTTT. This translates into CASSPGLQVDTQYF.

A note on this clone: Within the sample, other DNA sequences also encode this same CDR3. The chain carries TRBV9 and TRBJ2-7, with D uncertain. This CDR3 comprises 13 residues. Between the trimmed V and J ends, which lost 2 bases and 0 bases, there was a span of 6 bases. Germline CDR1 reads SGDLS; CDR2 reads YYNGEE. CDR3 residues: CASSVSPSYEQYF. Here the CDR3 DNA reads TGTGCCAGCAGCGTGAGTCCCTCCTACGAGCAGTACTTC.

This clone was recorded a few times. The junction departs from the called germline gene at one end, perhaps through a read error. The identical CDR3 is also encoded by other nucleotide sequences in the sample. The chain combines TRBV4-1 with TRBJ2-7; D is unresolved. The CDR3 runs 16 residues. Germline lookup yields CDR1 MGHRA and CDR2 YSYEKL. CDR3 amino acids: CASSQEAGKGYYEPYF. CDR3 DNA sequence: TGCGCCAGCAGCCAAGAAGCCGGAAAAGGCTACTACGAGCCGTACTTC.

This clone was observed at least ten times. Other DNA sequences in this sample translate to the same CDR3. The rearrangement uses TRBV4-3 and TRBJ2-1; D not resolved. The CDR3 is made up of 17 amino acids. Trimming stripped 1 base from V and 3 bases from J, with 16 bases between. Germline CDR1 is LGHNA and CDR2 is YSLEER. CDR3 DNA: TGCGCCAGCAGCCAAGCTATCATCGTACTCATCTACAATGAGCAGTTCTTC. This sequence encodes CASSQAIIVLIYNEQFF.

The rearrangement joins TRBV11-2 to TRBJ2-7, with TRBD2 matching 11 bases. The junction had 4 bases not matched to a gene; V was cut back by 5 bases and J by 1 base. The CDR3 spans 15 residues. Germline V lookup: CDR1 SGHAT, CDR2 FQNNGV. CDR3 coding DNA: TGTGCCAGCAGCGAAACTAGCGGGGGTTCCTACGAGCAGTACTTC. It specifies CASSETSGGSYEQYF.

The chain couples TRBV19 to TRBJ1-3; 8 bases agree with TRBD1. From germline, CDR1 is LNHDA and CDR2 SQIVND (reference sequence). V shed 5 bases, J shed 2 bases, and the junction held 5 bases outside the gene matches. The CDR3 runs to 15 residues. The CDR3, as DNA: TGTGCCAGTAGTGTACAGGGGGAGGCTGGAAACACCATATATTTT. Protein sequence: CASSVQGEAGNTIYF.

J is TRBJ1-1 and V is TRBV6-6; possibly TRBD1 for D (6 bases). V gave up 2 bases and J gave up 4 bases, with 8 bases separating them. Looked up from germline, CDR1 is MNHNY and CDR2 is SVGAGI (reference sequence). CDR3 length: 13 residues. The CDR3 is CASSYNRATEAFF. The DNA for the CDR3 is TGTGCCAGCAGTTACAACAGGGCCACTGAAGCTTTCTTT.

This chain uses TRBV27 with TRBJ2-2; TRBD2 matches at 14 bases. Germline CDR1 and CDR2: MNHEY and SMNVEV (reference sequence). After removal of 0 bases from V and 7 bases from J, the junction contained 7 bases not matched to a gene. The CDR3 consists of 18 residues. The CDR3 nucleotides are TGTGCCAGCAGTTTATCGAGGGGACTAGCGGGGGTGCACGGGGAGCTGTTTTTT. It translates to CASSLSRGLAGVHGELFF.

This sequence joins TRBV30 and TRBJ2-4; the D is unclear. V shed 2 bases and J shed 8 bases, with 10 bases lying between them. The CDR3 is made up of 12 amino acids. The germline gives CDR1 GTSNPN, CDR2 SVGIG (reference sequence). The CDR3 is CAWSPNSDIQYF. CDR3 nucleotide sequence: TGTGCCTGGAGTCCGAATTCGGACATTCAGTACTTC. Full variable domain (missing parts from reference TRBV30 and TRBJ2-4): SQTIHQWPATLVQPVGSPLSLECTVEGTSNPNLYWYRQAAGRGLQLLFYSVGIGQISSEVPQNLSASRPQDRQFILSSKKLLLSDSGFYLCAWSPNSDIQYFGAGTRLSVL.

This chain uses TRBV6-5 with TRBJ1-1; TRBD1 matches at 9 bases. The CDR3 runs to 15 residues. CDR1 is MNHEY and CDR2 is SVGAGI in the germline V gene. V lost 4 bases, J lost 6 bases, and 9 bases stayed unmatched. The CDR3 coding sequence is TGTGCCAGCAGTTCCTGGGACAGGGAAGGAGCTGAAGCTTTCTTT. It codes for CASSSWDREGAEAFF.

V is TRBV5-4 and J is TRBJ2-7; D is undetermined. V lost 0 bases, J lost 6 bases, and 13 bases lay in between. Germline assignment: CDR1 SGHNT and CDR2 YYREEE (reference sequence). The CDR3 is made up of 14 amino acids. The CDR3 spells CASSLAVPSGEQYF. CDR3 coding DNA: TGTGCCAGCAGCTTGGCGGTACCATCTGGCGAGCAGTACTTC.

This chain joins TRBV21-1 and TRBJ2-7; TRBD1 reflects the table's D call only, with no check against the DNA. TRBV21-1 is classified as a pseudogene. This CDR3 has 14 amino acids. In DNA, the CDR3 is TGTGCCAGCAGCAAAGTGGCAGTTTCCTACGAGCAGTACTTC. Its translation is CASSKVAVSYEQYF.

This clone was seen more than once but under ten times. The J gene is TRBJ1-1, the V gene TRBV7-9; 8 bases match TRBD1. Unmatched junction bases numbered 3, after V lost 2 bases and J lost 1 base. There are 15 residues in the CDR3. CDR1 is SEHNR, CDR2 FQNEAQ, per germline (reference sequence). The CDR3 bases are TGTGCCAGCAGCTTAATCGGGACAGGGAACACTGAAGCTTTCTTT. This sequence encodes CASSLIGTGNTEAFF.

The genes are TRBV10-3 and TRBJ2-2; D might be TRBD1 (5 bases). Germline assignment: CDR1 ENHRY and CDR2 SYGVKD. This CDR3 contains 14 residues. The V end was cut by 6 bases, the J end by 4 bases, with 12 bases between. CDR3 coding DNA: TGTGCCATCAGGACAGAATGGGCCACCGGGGAGCTGTTTTTT. Its protein product is CAIRTEWATGELFF.